A single sample is the source of the 9 T cell receptor beta chains below, sequenced in a study of cytomegalovirus exposure and HLA in healthy donors. The PCR made use of 60 Vbeta and 13 Jbeta primers. The table came from immunoSEQ multiplex PCR; TCRdb's copy has only in-frame clones and leaves some out. Here the sample spans about 210,000 clones, roughly 85% being singletons. The sample comprised PBMCs. These receptors were obtained from a male donor in good health and CMV-seronegative.

Points on this clone: At one of its ends the junction is not consistent with the germline gene, which may arise from a read error. This rearrangement joins TRBV7-9 to TRBJ1-1; 11 bases line up with TRBD1. This CDR3 spans 14 amino acids. From germline, CDR1 is SEHNR and CDR2 FQNEAQ (reference sequence). CDR3 sequence: CSSSRTGGFTEAFF. The CDR3 DNA reads TGTTCCAGCAGCCGGACAGGGGGCTTTACTGAAGCTTTCTTT.

The V gene is TRBV5-1, the J gene TRBJ2-1; 8 nucleotides agree with TRBD2. J lost 4 bases, V lost 3 bases, and 6 bases had no gene match. This CDR3 comprises 15 residues. Germline CDR1 and CDR2: SGHRS and YFSETQ. CDR3 sequence (DNA): TGCGCCAGCAGCTCATTAGCGGGACCTTACAATGAGCAGTTCTTC. Its translation: CASSSLAGPYNEQFF.

J is TRBJ1-1 and V is TRBV5-4, with TRBD1 matching over 7 bases. J lost 1 base, V lost 4 bases, and 4 bases had no gene match. Germline CDR1 SGHNT, CDR2 YYREEE (reference sequence). This CDR3 is built from 14 residues. The CDR3 here is CASSATGANTEAFF. CDR3 nucleotide sequence: TGTGCCAGCAGCGCTACAGGGGCGAACACTGAAGCTTTCTTT.

The genes are TRBV4-3 and TRBJ2-5, with 11 bases lining up with TRBD1. The J call is uncertain, as TRBJ2-7 better fits the DNA end. Germline-derived CDR1 and CDR2 are LGHNA and YSLEER. The CDR3 runs to 14 residues. The CDR3 DNA reads as TGCGCCAGCAGCCTGGGACAGGGGGCCTACGAGCAGTACTTC. Protein sequence: CASSLGQGAYEQYF.

The J gene is TRBJ1-3, the V gene TRBV6-5, with D possibly being TRBD1 (6 bases). Germline V gene sequence: CDR1 MNHEY, CDR2 SVGAGI. The CDR3 extends over 14 amino acids. V shed 2 bases and J shed 3 bases, with 8 bases lying between them. The CDR3 sequence is CASSYGGRGNTIYF. The CDR3 coding sequence is TGTGCCAGCAGTTACGGGGGCCGTGGAAACACCATATATTTT.

The genes are TRBV4-3 and TRBJ2-3; the match to TRBD1 covers 7 bases. The germline gives CDR1 LGHNA, CDR2 YSLEER. The CDR3 has 18 amino acids. V was clipped by 0 bases and J by 2 bases; unmatched bases: 11. The CDR3, as DNA: TGCGCCAGCAGCCAAGATTGGACAGGTGCCCGATTCACAGATACGCAGTATTTT. Translated, it gives CASSQDWTGARFTDTQYF.

The chain joins TRBV27 to TRBJ2-3; 7 positions agree with TRBD2. J gave up 4 bases and V 6 bases, and 7 bases lay outside the gene matches. Germline values: CDR1 MNHEY, CDR2 SMNVEV (reference sequence). CDR3 length: 14 residues. CDR3: CASSLAGLADTQYF. CDR3 DNA: TGTGCCAGCAGCTTAGCGGGTTTGGCAGATACGCAGTATTTT.

The rearrangement links TRBV10-3 to TRBJ2-2; 9 bases align to TRBD2. V trimming: 2 bases; J trimming: 6 bases; junction bases outside the gene matches: 4. CDR1 is ENHRY, CDR2 SYGVKD, per germline. The length of the CDR3 is 15 residues. In DNA, the CDR3 is TGTGCCATCAGTGAGACTAGCGGGCCTGCCGGGGAGCTGTTTTTT. Residues: CAISETSGPAGELFF.

V is TRBV4-2 and J is TRBJ2-7; D possibly corresponds to TRBD1 (5 bases). The V end was cut by 0 bases, the J end by 4 bases, with 7 bases between. This CDR3 is 13 amino acids long. Germline assignment: CDR1 LGHNA and CDR2 YNFKEQ. As DNA, the CDR3 is TGTGCCAGCAGCCAAGACAACAGGTACGAGCAGTACTTC. Encoded protein: CASSQDNRYEQYF.